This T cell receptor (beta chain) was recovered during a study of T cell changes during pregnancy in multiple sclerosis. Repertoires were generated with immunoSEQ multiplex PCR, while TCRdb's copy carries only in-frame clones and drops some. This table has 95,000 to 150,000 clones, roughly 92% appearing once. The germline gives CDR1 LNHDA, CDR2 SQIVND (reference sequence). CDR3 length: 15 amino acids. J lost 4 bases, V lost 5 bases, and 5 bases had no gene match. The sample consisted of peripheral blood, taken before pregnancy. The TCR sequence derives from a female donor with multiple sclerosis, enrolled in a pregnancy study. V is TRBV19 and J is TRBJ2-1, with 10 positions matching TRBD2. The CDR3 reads CASSVGLAEYNEQFF. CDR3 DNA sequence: TGTGCCAGTAGTGTTGGACTAGCGGAATACAATGAGCAGTTCTTC.